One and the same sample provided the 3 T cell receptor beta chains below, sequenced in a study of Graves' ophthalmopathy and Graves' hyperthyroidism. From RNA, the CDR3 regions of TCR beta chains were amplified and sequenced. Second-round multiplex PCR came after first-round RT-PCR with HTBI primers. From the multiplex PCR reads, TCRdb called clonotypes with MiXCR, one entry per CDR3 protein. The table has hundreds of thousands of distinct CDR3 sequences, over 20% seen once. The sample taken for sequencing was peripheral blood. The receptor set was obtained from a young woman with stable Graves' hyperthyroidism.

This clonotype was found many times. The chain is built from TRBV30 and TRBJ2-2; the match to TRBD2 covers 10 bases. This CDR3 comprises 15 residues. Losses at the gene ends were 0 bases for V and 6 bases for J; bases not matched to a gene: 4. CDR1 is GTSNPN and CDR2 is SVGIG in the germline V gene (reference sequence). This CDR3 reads CAWSVGLAGAGELFF. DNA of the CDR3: TGTGCCTGGAGTGTTGGTCTAGCGGGAGCCGGGGAGCTGTTTTTT.

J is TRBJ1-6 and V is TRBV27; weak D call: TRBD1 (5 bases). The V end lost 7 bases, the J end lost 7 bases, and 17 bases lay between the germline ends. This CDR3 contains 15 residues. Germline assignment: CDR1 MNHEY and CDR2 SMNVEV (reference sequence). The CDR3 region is CASTEVGVWNSPLHF. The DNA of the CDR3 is TGTGCCAGCACCGAGGTGGGGGTTTGGAATTCACCCCTCCACTTT.

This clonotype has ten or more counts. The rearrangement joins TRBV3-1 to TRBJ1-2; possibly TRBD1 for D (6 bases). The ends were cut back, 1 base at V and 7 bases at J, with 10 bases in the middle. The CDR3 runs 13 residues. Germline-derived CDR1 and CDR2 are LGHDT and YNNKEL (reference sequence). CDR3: CASSQVAGAGYTF. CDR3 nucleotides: TGTGCCAGCAGCCAAGTTGCGGGGGCTGGCTACACCTTC.